These 24 T cell receptor beta chains originate from one sample sequenced in a study of blood T cells in healthy people across ages. With a J-beta primer mix and a sample-barcoded 5' primer, a second PCR ran 7 to 11 cycles. TCRdb fed the 5' RACE reads into MiXCR, producing one record per CDR3 protein. The table has about 1.6 million distinct CDR3 sequences, 30% to 40% seen once. The material sequenced was blood. Receptors originate from a woman aged 25 to 39 in good health.

The J gene is TRBJ1-2, the V gene TRBV29-1; TRBD1 is a possible D gene (6 bases). V was trimmed by 5 bases and J by 3 bases, leaving 19 bases between them. CDR1 and CDR2 from the germline V gene are SQVTM and ANQGSEA. The CDR3 sequence is 15 residues long. As DNA, the CDR3 is TGCAGCGTTACGGCTGGGGAGGGGGAGGACTATGGCTACACCTTC. It encodes CSVTAGEGEDYGYTF.

This sequence joins TRBV6-6 and TRBJ1-5, with TRBD1 matching over 9 bases. Germline CDR1 and CDR2: MNHNY and SVGAGI (reference sequence). This CDR3 has 13 residues. With V trimmed by 4 bases and J by 7 bases, 2 bases remained unmatched. CDR3 residues: CASSWDREQPQHF. CDR3 bases: TGTGCCAGCAGTTGGGACAGGGAACAGCCCCAGCATTTT.

This rearrangement joins TRBV6-6 to TRBJ1-5; D gene uncertain. The V gene's germline CDR1 is MNHNY and CDR2 SVGAGI (reference sequence). CDR3 length: 13 amino acids. Trimming took off 8 bases at V and 0 bases at J, with 8 bases between the two ends. This chain's CDR3 is CASRHRSNQPQHF. The CDR3 DNA reads TGTGCCAGCCGGCACCGTAGCAATCAGCCCCAGCATTTT.

This clonotype was found a few times. CDR3 nucleotides: TGCGCCAGCAGCCTCCTAACAGGGGCGAGTTTGACAAGCACAGATACGCAGTATTTT. It translates to CASSLLTGASLTSTDTQYF. The chain carries TRBV4-1 and TRBJ2-3; the match to TRBD1 covers 7 bases. Trimming took 4 bases from V and 0 from J; bases not matched to a gene: 16. CDR1 is MGHRA, CDR2 YSYEKL, per germline. The CDR3 has 19 amino acids.

The J gene is TRBJ1-2, the V gene TRBV6-5; 7 nucleotides align to TRBD1. Germline lookup yields CDR1 MNHEY and CDR2 SVGAGI. CDR3 length: 15 amino acids. Trimming removed 6 bases from V and 8 bases from J; junction bases left unmatched: 15. CDR3 loop: CASSRNDREGGGYTF. In DNA form, the CDR3 reads TGTGCCAGCAGCCGCAATGACAGGGAAGGTGGGGGCTACACCTTC.

This clonotype was seen ten or more times. This chain connects TRBV21-1 to TRBJ2-7; the table gives TRBD1 as D, unverified against the DNA. TRBV21-1 is noted as a pseudogene. This CDR3 has 12 residues. The CDR3 coding sequence is TGTGCCAGCACGGACAGGGACTACGAGCAGTACTTC. Protein sequence: CASTDRDYEQYF.

The chain combines TRBV7-6 with TRBJ2-1; no clear D gene. CDR1 SGHVS and CDR2 FNYEAQ come from the germline V gene. The CDR3 is made up of 14 amino acids. V dropped 1 base and J dropped 7 bases, with 11 bases sitting between them. The CDR3: CASSLVGPQNEQFF. The CDR3, as DNA: TGTGCCAGCAGCTTAGTGGGCCCACAGAATGAGCAGTTCTTC. The entire variable domain, with the rest obtained from reference TRBV7-6 and TRBJ2-1, is as follows: GAGVSQSPRYKVTKRGQDVALRCDPISGHVSLYWYRQALGQGPEFLTYFNYEAQQDKSGLPNDRFSAERPEGSISTLTIQRTEQRDSAMYRCASSLVGPQNEQFFGPGTRLTVL.

This clonotype was found a few times. This chain joins TRBV4-2 and TRBJ1-1; D may be TRBD1 (6 bases). V was cut by 4 bases and J by 7 bases, with 16 bases left in between. Germline V gene sequence: CDR1 LGHNA, CDR2 YNFKEQ. The CDR3 is made up of 14 amino acids. In DNA, the CDR3 is TGTGCCAGCAGCCCGGACAGAGGGAGTAATGAAGCTTTCTTT. It yields the protein CASSPDRGSNEAFF.

The chain is built from TRBV6-2 or TRBV6-3 and TRBJ2-5; D may be TRBD2 (6 bases). The length of the CDR3 is 15 residues. Trimming left V 2 bases short and J 5 bases short, with 15 bases between. The germline CDR1 and CDR2 sequences are MNHEY and SVGEGT. The CDR3 here is CASSYRGNFVETQYF. DNA for the CDR3: TGTGCCAGCAGTTACCGGGGGAATTTCGTGGAGACCCAGTACTTC.

The chain recombines TRBV6-6 with TRBJ2-3; D gene unclear. This CDR3 is built from 13 residues. Germline-derived CDR1 and CDR2 are MNHNY and SVGAGI (reference sequence). V was clipped by 0 bases and J by 4 bases, with 5 bases between them. The CDR3, as DNA: TGTGCCAGCAGTTACTCGATGGCAGATACGCAGTATTTT. Protein product: CASSYSMADTQYF.

This rearrangement joins TRBV9 to TRBJ2-5; D is perhaps TRBD1 or TRBD2 (5 bases each). With the DNA end fitting TRBJ2-7 better, the J assignment may be wrong. CDR3 length equals 16 residues. CDR1 is SGDLS, CDR2 YYNGEE, per germline. The CDR3 spells CASSVGALSGPHEQYF. The CDR3 region has the DNA TGTGCCAGCAGCGTAGGGGCCCTCTCGGGACCCCACGAGCAGTACTTC.

Concerning this clonotype itself: Germline is not matched at one junction end, which may reflect a read error. This chain uses TRBV7-2 with TRBJ2-7; 8 bases match TRBD2. The germline gives CDR1 SGHTA, CDR2 FQGNSA. The CDR3 has 14 residues. The CDR3 coding sequence is TGTGCCAGCAGCGCAGCGGGAGCAGCGCCCGAGCGGTACTTC. This codes for CASSAAGAAPERYF.

V and J are TRBV4-1 and TRBJ1-1; D remains unclear. The V end lost 3 bases, the J end lost 1 base, and 6 bases lay between the germline ends. Germline lookup yields CDR1 MGHRA and CDR2 YSYEKL. There are 13 residues in the CDR3. CDR3 in amino acids: CASSHVGNTEAFF. The CDR3, as DNA: TGCGCCAGCAGCCATGTAGGGAACACTGAAGCTTTCTTT.

V and J are TRBV5-1 and TRBJ2-7; tentatively, D is TRBD1 (6 bases). Trimming removed 4 bases from V and 2 bases from J, with 13 bases in between. The CDR3 is 14 amino acids. The V gene's germline CDR1 is SGHRS and CDR2 YFSETQ. For the CDR3, the DNA is TGCGCCAGCAGCCCCAGGACAGAGCCCTACGAGCAGTACTTC. Its protein is CASSPRTEPYEQYF.

The chain has TRBV27 and TRBJ2-7; 7 nucleotides align to TRBD1. Trimming cost V 4 bases and J 1 base; bases outside gene matches: 10. In germline, CDR1 is MNHEY, CDR2 SMNVEV (reference sequence). CDR3 length equals 16 residues. CDR3 in amino acids: CASSSGTDTKSYEQYF. The CDR3 region has the DNA TGTGCCAGCAGTTCCGGGACAGATACTAAATCCTACGAGCAGTACTTC.

This clonotype was recorded many times. V usage is TRBV5-1 and J usage is TRBJ2-7, with D perhaps TRBD2 (5 bases). CDR3 length equals 15 residues. Per the germline V gene, CDR1 is SGHRS and CDR2 is YFSETQ. V was cut by 0 bases and J by 5 bases, with 15 bases left in between. The CDR3 here is CASSLGAGPHDEQYF. The CDR3 DNA reads as TGCGCCAGCAGCTTGGGTGCGGGCCCCCACGACGAGCAGTACTTC.

There are a few counts of this clonotype. The rearrangement joins TRBV7-9 to TRBJ2-7, with D perhaps matching TRBD2 (5 bases). Germline CDR1 reads SEHNR; CDR2 reads FQNEAQ (reference sequence). The length of the CDR3 is 12 residues. The V end was cut by 5 bases, the J end by 6 bases, with 11 bases between. CDR3 sequence reads: CASSRAGSEQYF. CDR3 DNA sequence: TGTGCCAGCAGCCGGGCGGGCTCCGAGCAGTACTTC. The whole variable domain, remainder taken from reference TRBV7-9 and TRBJ2-7, is DTGVSQNPRHKITKRGQNVTFRCDPISEHNRLYWYRQTLGQGPEFLTYFQNEAQLEKSRLLSDRFSAERPKGSFSTLEIQRTEQGDSAMYLCASSRAGSEQYFGPGTRLTVT.

For this clonotype: A single base separates this from a much larger clone, so it may be a read error. The rearrangement joins TRBV7-2 to TRBJ2-7; 7 bases line up with TRBD2. CDR3 length equals 16 residues. CDR1 and CDR2 (germline): SGHTA, FQGNSA. DNA for the CDR3: TGTGCCAGCAGCTCAGATTCTAGCGGACTCTCCTACGGGCAGTACTTC. As protein: CASSSDSSGLSYGQYF.

The chain couples TRBV11-2 to TRBJ2-7, with TRBD1 identical over 12 bases. There are 16 residues in the CDR3. The junction had 8 bases not matched to a gene; V was cut back by 1 base and J by 7 bases. Germline-derived CDR1 and CDR2 are SGHAT and FQNNGV. The CDR3 spells CASSLGLGQGAFEQYF. CDR3 DNA sequence: TGTGCCAGCAGCTTAGGTTTGGGACAGGGGGCGTTTGAGCAGTACTTC.

The rearrangement uses TRBV11-2 and TRBJ2-2; D is uncertain. Germline V CDR1 and CDR2: SGHAT, FQNNGV. With 1 base removed from V and 4 bases from J, the gap between germline ends came to 7 bases. The CDR3 contains 14 residues. CDR3 sequence: CASSLVFGTGELFF. CDR3 DNA sequence: TGTGCCAGCAGCTTAGTATTCGGCACCGGGGAGCTGTTTTTT.

This chain joins TRBV27 and TRBJ2-7, with a weak D call TRBD2 (5 bases). The CDR3 is 14 residues long. V was cut by 5 bases and J by 9 bases, with 20 bases left in between. In germline, CDR1 is MNHEY, CDR2 SMNVEV (reference sequence). The CDR3 DNA reads TGTGCCAGCAGTCCAGGATCGGACTCCGGCTGGCAGTACTTC. Its protein is CASSPGSDSGWQYF.

This clonotype was detected a few times. V usage is TRBV5-5 and J usage is TRBJ2-7; 8 bases line up with TRBD1. In germline, CDR1 is SGHKS, CDR2 YYEKEE (reference sequence). CDR3 length: 15 amino acids. V shed 3 bases, J shed 3 bases, and the junction held 8 bases outside the gene matches. The CDR3 bases are TGTGCCAGCAGCTCACCGGGACAGGCGGTCTACGAGCAGTACTTC. This codes for CASSSPGQAVYEQYF.

This clonotype was recorded only once. The chain is built from TRBV4-1 and TRBJ1-4; TRBD1 aligns across 9 bases. Germline V lookup: CDR1 MGHRA, CDR2 YSYEKL. The V and J ends lost 2 bases and 7 bases, in that order; junction bases with no gene match: 5. The CDR3 extends over 15 amino acids. CDR3 bases: TGCGCCAGCAGCCAAACAGGGGGCGGAATTGAAAAACTGTTTTTT. Translation gives CASSQTGGGIEKLFF.

The rearrangement joins TRBV7-6 to TRBJ2-1; 9 bases fit TRBD2. With 4 bases clipped from V and 3 bases from J, the junction kept 7 bases outside the gene matches. There are 16 residues in the CDR3. The germline V gene has CDR1 SGHVS and CDR2 FNYEAQ. The CDR3 DNA reads as TGTGCCAGCAGCTATGAGGCGGGAGGGTACTACAATGAGCAGTTCTTC. It yields the protein CASSYEAGGYYNEQFF.